What follows is one T cell receptor beta chain and its context. This sample was taken from a study of technical replicates of blood from a handful of donors. Sequencing used immunoSEQ multiplex PCR; TCRdb keeps in-frame clones, though not all of them. The data show about 50,000 clones, about 93% seen once. The specimen sequenced was PBMCs. This TCR was recovered from a human donor in good health. Some clones in this sample may be carry-over from other donors' samples.

The CDR3 coding sequence is TGCGCCAGCAGCTCGCAAATTACTAGCGGGGGGCGAGAGACCCAGTACTTC. It specifies CASSSQITSGGRETQYF. The chain carries TRBV5-1 and TRBJ2-5; 12 positions agree with TRBD2. This CDR3 has 17 residues. Germline CDR1 and CDR2: SGHRS and YFSETQ. V lost 3 bases, J lost 4 bases, and 10 bases stayed unmatched. Complete variable domain (other parts from reference TRBV5-1 and TRBJ2-5): KAGVTQTPRYLIKTRGQQVTLSCSPISGHRSVSWYQQTPGQGLQFLFEYFSETQRNKGNFPGRFSGRQFSNSRSEMNVSTLELGDSALYLCASSSQITSGGRETQYFGPGTRLLVL.